A single sample is the source of the 9 T cell receptor beta chains below, sequenced in a study of siplizumab effects on memory and regulatory T cells. The mixed lymphocyte reaction cells were held in coculture (37°C) for under seven days. Their recognized antigens are unknown. Some clones are missing from TCRdb's copy, which holds only in-frame ones; the method was immunoSEQ multiplex PCR. The data contain roughly 18,000 clones, more than 35% of them singletons. Sequencing input: CFSE-low (dividing) CD4+ T cells sorted from an allogeneic mixed lymphocyte reaction. The source is a human donor in good health; the cells came from an allogeneic mixed lymphocyte reaction.

The table lists this clone with a few counts. The chain combines TRBV6-5 with TRBJ1-1; D is perhaps TRBD1 (5 bases). CDR1 and CDR2 (germline): MNHEY, SVGAGI. The CDR3 totals 14 residues. Between the trimmed V and J ends, which lost 7 bases and 4 bases, there was a span of 16 bases. CDR3 bases: TGTGCCAGCATCCAACAGGTGGGTTTCACTGAAGCTTTCTTT. Amino acids: CASIQQVGFTEAFF.

This clone qualifies as medium-sized (0.01 to 0.1%). V is TRBV12-5 and J is TRBJ2-7; D remains unclear. The germline V gene has CDR1 LGHNT and CDR2 FRNRAP. V lost 2 bases and J lost 13, with 12 bases in between. The CDR3 is 11 amino acids. CDR3 amino acids: CASGLRDRSYF. CDR3 bases: TGTGCTAGTGGTTTGCGCGACCGCAGCTACTTC.

V gene TRBV6-5 combines with J gene TRBJ2-3; no clear D. The CDR3 is made up of 16 amino acids. Germline V gene sequence: CDR1 MNHEY, CDR2 SVGAGI. V gave up 2 bases and J gave up 4 bases, with 16 bases separating them. This CDR3 reads CASSYGYRVQADTQYF. For the CDR3, the DNA is TGTGCCAGCAGTTACGGTTATCGGGTCCAGGCAGATACGCAGTATTTT.

V and J are TRBV18 and TRBJ2-5; D unclear. CDR1 and CDR2 from the germline V gene are KGHSH and LQKENI. V was clipped by 0 bases and J by 5 bases, with 7 bases between them. The CDR3 consists of 13 residues. The CDR3 protein is CASSPPVKETQYF. The CDR3 nucleotides are TGTGCCAGCTCACCACCGGTTAAGGAGACCCAGTACTTC.

The rearrangement joins TRBV10-3 to TRBJ1-4; weak D call: TRBD1 (6 bases). The CDR3 is 13 residues long. Looked up from germline, CDR1 is ENHRY and CDR2 is SYGVKD. V was cut by 10 bases and J by 5 bases, with 14 bases left in between. As DNA, the CDR3 is TGTGCCAGCGCAGGGGACGAGAATGAAAAACTGTTTTTT. Encoded protein: CASAGDENEKLFF.

In this sample, this clone turned up a few times. This CDR3 is also generated by other DNA sequences in the sample. The V and J genes are TRBV27 and TRBJ2-7; the match to TRBD1 covers 10 bases. This CDR3 comprises 13 residues. The germline V gene has CDR1 MNHEY and CDR2 SMNVEV (reference sequence). V dropped 6 bases and J dropped 3; count of bases not matched to a gene: 2. The CDR3 loop reads CASSRDRGYEQYF. The CDR3 nucleotides are TGTGCCAGCAGCAGGGACAGGGGCTACGAGCAGTACTTC.

This clone was counted between two and nine times. V and J are TRBV6-5 and TRBJ1-6; no firm D call. The CDR3 has 13 amino acids. CDR1 is MNHEY and CDR2 is SVGAGI in the germline V gene. The germline V and J ends were trimmed by 4 bases and 7 bases, with 8 bases remaining between them. CDR3 loop: CASSSLQNSPLHF. CDR3 sequence (DNA): TGTGCCAGCAGTTCCCTACAGAATTCACCCCTCCACTTT.

DNA of the CDR3: TGTGCCAGCAGCTCCGGGTCTAGCGGGGGGGCCCGGGGGGAGACCCAGTACTTC. Protein product: CASSSGSSGGARGETQYF. The chain carries TRBV7-2 and TRBJ2-5; 12 positions match TRBD2. With 4 bases clipped from V and 5 bases from J, the junction kept 14 bases outside the gene matches. This CDR3 spans 18 amino acids. Germline V gives CDR1 SGHTA, CDR2 FQGNSA.

CDR3 coding DNA: TGTGCCAGCAGCGCAATCCGGGTAAGCTCCTACAATGAGCAGTTCTTC. Its translation is CASSAIRVSSYNEQFF. The V and J genes are TRBV7-2 and TRBJ2-1; D remains ambiguous. CDR3 length: 16 amino acids. The germline V gene has CDR1 SGHTA and CDR2 FQGNSA. V was trimmed by 5 bases and J by 0 bases, leaving 14 bases between them. The whole variable domain, remainder taken from reference TRBV7-2 and TRBJ2-1, is GAGVSQSPSNKVTEKGKDVELRCDPISGHTALYWYRQSLGQGLEFLIYFQGNSAPDKSGLPSDRFSAERTGGSVSTLTIQRTQQEDSAVYLCASSAIRVSSYNEQFFGPGTRLTVL.